This TCR beta chain was profiled in a study of vaccination and CD4 T cells after COVID-19. Looking at the study overall: Post-vaccination specimens were collected at a median of about 68 days following dose two (range 14 to 241).

A note on this clonotype: The target antigen is unknown.

The CDR3 runs to 14 residues. V lost 4 bases to trimming and J lost 7 bases; unmatched junction nucleotides: 7. CDR1 is SGHRS and CDR2 is YFSETQ in the germline V gene. The treatment: approximately 11-day PBMC culture with coronavirus spike peptide pools or control peptides (ViraFEST assay). The Oncomine TCR Beta short-read assay sequenced DNA from cultured CD4+ T cells. TCRdb passed the PCR reads through MiXCR, listing each CDR3 protein once. This table has around 12,000 distinct CDR3 sequences, over 40% appearing once. J is TRBJ1-5 and V is TRBV5-1; 8 bases fit TRBD1. The receptor's source is a human donor with COVID-19. Sequenced material: cultured CD4+ T cells from blood, taken after SARS-CoV-2 vaccination. CDR3 in DNA: TGCGCCAGCAGCCCGACAGGGGCGGGACAGCCCCAGCATTTT. The encoded protein is CASSPTGAGQPQHF.